Sequencing of this T cell receptor beta chain was carried out in a study of T cell responses to AZD1222 COVID-19 vaccine. Study-wide results and limits: Across the whole spike, CD4 TCRs peaked at regions 160-218 and 743-854. Reportedly, close to half of spike-specific TCRs are directed against unmutated variant regions. The donor cohort was predominantly white British with a female majority, and clonal diversity may have been underestimated.

CDR1 and CDR2 from the germline V gene are SGHDT and YYEEEE. This CDR3 region has 17 residues. The J segment lost 3 bases and the V segment lost 3 bases, leaving 10 bases of the junction unmatched. Clones were sequenced by immunoSEQ multiplex PCR, and TCRdb holds only the in-frame ones, with some missing. The table has fewer than 250,000 clones, 85% to 95% seen once; the top ten hold roughly 1.3%. Regarding this clone: What it binds is not known.

This specimen was peripheral blood, taken on day 0 of AZD1222 vaccination. The chain joins TRBV5-6 to TRBJ1-5, with 9 bases lining up with TRBD1. The clonotype comes from an adult in good health. The chain's CDR3 is CASSSTVGQGFNQPQHF. The CDR3 coding sequence is TGTGCCAGCAGCTCCACTGTGGGACAGGGATTCAATCAGCCCCAGCATTTT. Supplemented by reference TRBV5-6 and TRBJ1-5, the full variable domain reads DAGVTQSPTHLIKTRGQQVTLRCSPKSGHDTVSWYQQALGQGPQFIFQYYEEEERQRGNFPDRFSGHQFPNYSSELNVNALLLGDSALYLCASSSTVGQGFNQPQHFGDGTRLSIL.